What follows are 6 T cell receptor beta chains derived from one specimen sequenced in a study of CD8+CD57+ T cells in acquired aplastic anemia (dated by TCRdb to the late 2010s). Patients chosen for sequencing had shown expansion of CD8+CD57+ cells by flow cytometry. Sequencing used an Illumina HiSeq 2000. Genomic DNA served as template for TCR beta VDJ combination and CDR3 sequence profiling. TCRdb redid the processing of the public reads, applying fastp at Q25 and MiXCR, and retained in-frame beta chains. Entries that share a CDR3 protein sequence are merged under the most common genes and DNA. Across this sample there are around 200,000 distinct CDR3 sequences, with 45% to 60% seen only once. Clones ranked in the top ten supply 10% to 15% of the sample. The sequencing input was sorted CD4+, CD8+, or CD8+CD57+ T cells (not recorded which) from PBMCs. Receptor source: a human donor with aplastic anemia.

The chain is built from TRBV29-1 and TRBJ2-3, with D possibly matching TRBD1 (6 bases). Looked up from germline, CDR1 is SQVTM and CDR2 is ANQGSEA. Between the trimmed V and J ends, which lost 5 bases and 2 bases, there was a span of 14 bases. This CDR3 is built from 14 residues. The CDR3 reads CSVRTVTSTDTQYF. The CDR3 region has the DNA TGCAGCGTTCGGACAGTTACCTCCACAGATACGCAGTATTTT.

This clonotype appeared many times. CDR3 DNA: TGTGCCAGCAGCACCGGAGGGGGGGGGCTGGGCATTCAGTACTTC. Residues: CASSTGGGGLGIQYF. J is TRBJ2-4 and V is TRBV7-8; weak D call: TRBD2 (7 bases). This CDR3 comprises 15 residues. V lost 5 bases, J lost 9 bases, and 20 bases lay in between. CDR1 is SGHVS and CDR2 is FQNEAQ in the germline V gene.

This clonotype was observed at least ten times. The V call is TRBV6-5, the J call TRBJ2-7; 9 positions agree with TRBD1. V was clipped by 0 bases and J by 4 bases; unmatched bases: 7. This CDR3 has 16 amino acids. CDR1 and CDR2 (germline): MNHEY, SVGAGI. This CDR3 is CASSYSGTGPRYEQYF. CDR3 nucleotides: TGTGCCAGCAGTTACTCGGGGACAGGGCCGAGATACGAGCAGTACTTC.

The CDR3 coding sequence is TGCAGCGTTGAAGGGCGGATATACAATGAGCAGTTCTTC. Translating it yields CSVEGRIYNEQFF. The rearrangement joins TRBV29-1 to TRBJ2-1; D ambiguous. In germline, CDR1 is SQVTM, CDR2 ANQGSEA. Trimming cost V 1 base and J 4 bases, with 8 bases left between them. The CDR3 covers 13 residues.

This clonotype was observed a few times. This chain joins TRBV7-9 and TRBJ1-3; D remains unclear. The CDR3 runs 13 residues. Trimming took 7 bases from V and 0 from J, leaving 7 bases between them. In germline, CDR1 is SEHNR, CDR2 FQNEAQ (reference sequence). The CDR3 region is CASTQPSGNTIYF. The CDR3 bases are TGTGCCAGCACCCAACCCTCTGGAAACACCATATATTTT.

This clonotype was picked up a small number of times. V usage is TRBV7-9 and J usage is TRBJ1-2; D ambiguous. Germline CDR1 and CDR2: SEHNR and FQNEAQ (reference sequence). V lost 5 bases to trimming and J lost 4 bases, with 11 bases between them. CDR3 length equals 13 residues. The CDR3 here is CASSTTRSYGYTF. The DNA for the CDR3 is TGTGCCAGCAGCACAACCAGGTCCTATGGCTACACCTTC.